These 25 T cell receptor beta chains originate from one sample sequenced in a study of neurological immune-mediated disorders. MiXCR, run by TCRdb on the 5' RACE reads, gives a single entry per CDR3 protein. This sample yields 28,000 or so distinct CDR3 sequences, of which 20% to 25% are seen a single time; roughly 17% belongs to the top ten. The sample consisted of PBMCs. The receptors were gathered from a woman aged 55 to 70 in good health.

This clonotype was recorded many times. The rearrangement joins TRBV5-1 to TRBJ2-7; 8 bases match TRBD1. This CDR3 comprises 13 residues. With V trimmed by 4 bases and J by 5 bases, 5 bases remained unmatched. Germline values: CDR1 SGHRS, CDR2 YFSETQ. CDR3 coding DNA: TGCGCCAGCAGCAGACAGGGGAGCAACGAGCAGTACTTC. Translating gives CASSRQGSNEQYF.

The table lists this clonotype with many counts. The V and J genes are TRBV5-1 and TRBJ2-1; D gene uncertain. Germline lookup yields CDR1 SGHRS and CDR2 YFSETQ. CDR3 size: 16 residues. V was shortened by 1 base and J by 0 bases, with 11 bases between the two germline ends. CDR3 DNA: TGCGCCAGCAGCTTGTGGCGGATGAGCTCCTACAATGAGCAGTTCTTC. Encoded protein: CASSLWRMSSYNEQFF.

This clonotype was seen a few times. This chain uses TRBV3-1 with TRBJ1-6; unclear D gene. Germline V gene sequence: CDR1 LGHDT, CDR2 YNNKEL (reference sequence). Trimming shortened V by 5 bases and J by 6 bases, and 5 bases separated the two germline ends. The CDR3 is 12 amino acids. The CDR3 is CASSYSNSPLHF. DNA for the CDR3: TGTGCCAGCAGCTACAGTAATTCACCCCTCCACTTT.

This clonotype came up many times. The gene calls are TRBV6-2 or TRBV6-3 and TRBJ2-1; no reliable D call. V lost 2 bases, J lost 0 bases, and 11 bases lay in between. The CDR3 length is 16 residues. Germline lookup yields CDR1 MNHEY and CDR2 SVGEGT. Here the CDR3 reads CASSYRSPSSYNEQFF. The CDR3 nucleotides read TGTGCCAGCAGTTACCGTTCTCCGAGCTCCTACAATGAGCAGTTCTTC.

V gene TRBV2 combines with J gene TRBJ2-3; TRBD1 agrees at 8 bases. The CDR3 has 15 residues. CDR1 SNHLY and CDR2 FYNNEI come from the germline V gene. With V trimmed by 4 bases and J by 3 bases, 6 bases remained unmatched. In DNA form, the CDR3 reads TGTGCCAGCAGTGCGGACAGGGTAGAAACAGATACGCAGTATTTT. Encoded protein: CASSADRVETDTQYF.

This clonotype appeared many times. The genes are TRBV7-4 and TRBJ1-2; 10 bases fit TRBD1. CDR3 length: 18 residues. The V gene's germline CDR1 is SGHVT and CDR2 SQSDAQ. J was trimmed by 1 base and V by 5 bases; bases with no gene match: 13. The CDR3 region is CASSRVTGQGTCNYGYTF. The CDR3 nucleotides read TGTGCCAGCAGCAGGGTTACGGGACAGGGGACATGTAACTATGGCTACACCTTC.

This clonotype was seen many times. The chain combines TRBV10-3 with TRBJ2-7, with 14 positions matching TRBD2. The CDR3 has 18 residues. J was trimmed by 2 bases and V by 10 bases; bases with no gene match: 16. Germline V gene data show CDR1 as ENHRY and CDR2 as SYGVKD. CDR3 in DNA: TGTGCCACCTCCCCTGTGGTTGGACTAGCGGGGGGAACCTACGAGCAGTACTTC. Residues: CATSPVVGLAGGTYEQYF.

In this sample, this clonotype turned up many times. The chain combines TRBV7-2 with TRBJ2-1; D might be TRBD1 or TRBD2, each matching 6 bases. The V end was cut by 0 bases, the J end by 10 bases, with 10 bases between. CDR1 is SGHTA and CDR2 is FQGNSA in the germline V gene. The length of the CDR3 is 13 residues. CDR3 sequence: CASSLAGGPEQFF. In DNA form, the CDR3 reads TGTGCCAGCAGCTTAGCAGGGGGGCCCGAGCAGTTCTTC. Combining the CDR3 with reference TRBV7-2 and TRBJ2-1 gives the whole variable domain GAGVSQSPSNKVTEKGKDVELRCDPISGHTALYWYRQSLGQGLEFLIYFQGNSAPDKSGLPSDRFSAERTGGSVSTLTIQRTQQEDSAVYLCASSLAGGPEQFFGPGTRLTVL.

V usage is TRBV9 and J usage is TRBJ2-1, with 11 positions matching TRBD1. This CDR3 has 19 amino acids. CDR1 SGDLS and CDR2 YYNGEE come from the germline V gene. The trim removed 0 bases at V and 0 bases at J, leaving 8 bases unmatched. In DNA, the CDR3 is TGTGCCAGCAGCGTAGTCTCCGGGGGGACAGGGGGCTCCTACAATGAGCAGTTCTTC. It codes for CASSVVSGGTGGSYNEQFF.

This clonotype ranks as medium-sized (0.01 to 0.1%). V gene TRBV3-1 combines with J gene TRBJ1-2; D is perhaps TRBD1 (5 bases). The germline V gene has CDR1 LGHDT and CDR2 YNNKEL (reference sequence). This CDR3 contains 13 residues. Trimming took off 3 bases at V and 8 bases at J, with 13 bases between the two ends. The CDR3 DNA is TGTGCCAGCAGCCAGCAGGGATTTGGGGGCTACACCTTC. Translated: CASSQQGFGGYTF.

This clonotype occurred many times. The chain couples TRBV27 to TRBJ2-7; 8 bases agree with TRBD1. The CDR3 has 14 amino acids. The junction had 9 bases not matched to a gene; V was cut back by 5 bases and J by 6 bases. Per germline, CDR1 MNHEY and CDR2 SMNVEV (reference sequence). The CDR3 loop is CASSQLSGGGEQYF. The CDR3 DNA sequence: TGTGCCAGCAGTCAACTTTCAGGGGGCGGCGAGCAGTACTTC.

This clonotype has ten or more counts. The J gene is TRBJ1-2, the V gene TRBV20-1; 9 bases agree with TRBD1. Germline V lookup: CDR1 DFQATT, CDR2 SNEGSKA (reference sequence). The CDR3 runs to 14 residues. The trim removed 4 bases at V and 5 bases at J, leaving 8 bases unmatched. CDR3 coding DNA: TGCAGTGCTATGGGACAGGGATTGACTTATGGCTACACCTTC. Its protein product is CSAMGQGLTYGYTF.

This clonotype was seen many times. The chain carries TRBV7-2 and TRBJ1-6; D gene ambiguous. This CDR3 has 13 residues. Trimming left V 1 base short and J 6 bases short, with 4 bases between. Germline CDR1 and CDR2: SGHTA and FQGNSA. CDR3 coding DNA: TGTGCCAGCAGCTTAGATCCTAATTCACCCCTCCACTTT. Its translation is CASSLDPNSPLHF.

This clonotype is medium-sized within its sample. CDR3 nucleotide sequence: TGCGCCAGCAGCCAAGATACAGGATTCGGTACTCAGCCCCAGCATTTT. Residues: CASSQDTGFGTQPQHF. The chain carries TRBV4-1 and TRBJ1-5; TRBD1 is a possible D gene (5 bases). The CDR3 extends over 16 amino acids. Trimming cost V 0 bases and J 6 bases, with 15 bases left between them. In germline, CDR1 is MGHRA, CDR2 YSYEKL.

This clonotype was detected many times. The gene calls are TRBV9 and TRBJ1-4, with TRBD1 as a possible D gene (5 bases). The CDR3 loop spans 14 amino acids. Germline CDR1 reads SGDLS; CDR2 reads YYNGEE. Trimming left V 0 bases short and J 8 bases short, with 11 bases between. This CDR3 is CASSVGRGGEKLFF. CDR3 bases: TGTGCCAGCAGCGTAGGTCGGGGCGGCGAAAAACTGTTTTTT. The full variable domain, completed using reference TRBV9 and TRBJ1-4, is DSGVTQTPKHLITATGQRVTLRCSPRSGDLSVYWYQQSLDQGLQFLIQYYNGEERAKGNILERFSAQQFPDLHSELNLSSLELGDSALYFCASSVGRGGEKLFFGSGTQLSVL.

V is TRBV7-2 and J is TRBJ1-6; the D is unclear. Germline assignment: CDR1 SGHTA and CDR2 FQGNSA. Trimming stripped 3 bases from V and 3 bases from J, with 6 bases between. CDR3 size: 14 residues. CDR3 sequence reads: CASSFRDYNSPLHF. The CDR3 nucleotides read TGTGCCAGCAGCTTTAGGGACTATAATTCACCCCTCCACTTT.

In this sample, this clonotype turned up many times. The chain links TRBV5-1 to TRBJ2-7, with D possibly TRBD1 on 5 matching bases. V lost 7 bases and J lost 1, with 15 bases in between. The CDR3 has 14 residues. The germline gives CDR1 SGHRS, CDR2 YFSETQ. The CDR3 coding sequence is TGCGCCAGCGGGGCCACAGGAGATTCCTACGAGCAGTACTTC. Protein: CASGATGDSYEQYF.

This clonotype was seen repeatedly, ten times or more. This chain connects TRBV7-2 to TRBJ2-7; 12 bases map to TRBD2. V trimming: 1 base; J trimming: 1 base; junction bases outside the gene matches: 5. Germline values: CDR1 SGHTA, CDR2 FQGNSA. The CDR3 has 17 residues. CDR3 DNA sequence: TGTGCCAGCAGCTTAGAGACTAGCGGGAGCTATTCCTACGAGCAGTACTTC. Its protein is CASSLETSGSYSYEQYF.

This clonotype came up many times. The chain couples TRBV6-5 to TRBJ2-2; 11 bases match TRBD1. The CDR3 consists of 14 residues. CDR1 and CDR2 from the germline V gene are MNHEY and SVGAGI. V lost 6 bases to trimming and J lost 8 bases; unmatched junction nucleotides: 5. CDR3 DNA: TGTGCCAGCAGCCGGGACAGGGGGTTGGGGGAGCTGTTTTTT. This encodes CASSRDRGLGELFF.

This clonotype has ten or more counts. The gene calls are TRBV5-1 and TRBJ2-1; maybe TRBD1 (6 bases). The germline gives CDR1 SGHRS, CDR2 YFSETQ. Trimming took off 0 bases at V and 7 bases at J, with 14 bases between the two ends. This CDR3 comprises 15 residues. Here the CDR3 reads CASSLAWAGENEQFF. CDR3 nucleotide sequence: TGCGCCAGCAGCTTGGCCTGGGCAGGGGAAAATGAGCAGTTCTTC.

At least ten counts were recorded for this clonotype. CDR3 amino acids: CASSVALQANLYNEQFF. CDR3 coding DNA: TGTGCCAGCAGCGTAGCACTACAGGCAAACTTGTACAATGAGCAGTTCTTC. The chain recombines TRBV9 with TRBJ2-1; tentatively, D is TRBD1 (5 bases). This CDR3 has 17 amino acids. The V end was cut by 0 bases, the J end by 4 bases, with 17 bases between. Germline CDR1 and CDR2: SGDLS and YYNGEE. Complete variable domain (other parts from reference TRBV9 and TRBJ2-1): DSGVTQTPKHLITATGQRVTLRCSPRSGDLSVYWYQQSLDQGLQFLIQYYNGEERAKGNILERFSAQQFPDLHSELNLSSLELGDSALYFCASSVALQANLYNEQFFGPGTRLTVL.

This sequence joins TRBV5-1 and TRBJ1-1; D unclear. V gave up 2 bases and J gave up 1 base, with 9 bases separating them. CDR1 is SGHRS, CDR2 YFSETQ, per germline. CDR3 size: 14 residues. In DNA, the CDR3 is TGCGCCAGCAGCTTAAATACGGCGAACACTGAAGCTTTCTTT. It translates to CASSLNTANTEAFF.

V gene TRBV4-2 combines with J gene TRBJ2-1, with D maybe TRBD2 (6 bases). V was shortened by 5 bases and J by 6 bases, with 14 bases between the two germline ends. The CDR3 has 14 residues. Germline CDR1 and CDR2: LGHNA and YNFKEQ. For the CDR3, the DNA is TGTGCCAGCAGCGCGGGACCGGGGGTCAATGAGCAGTTCTTC. Encoded protein: CASSAGPGVNEQFF.

The J gene is TRBJ2-1, the V gene TRBV10-3, with TRBD2 matching 13 bases. The J segment lost 5 bases and the V segment lost 6 bases, leaving 4 bases of the junction unmatched. Germline values: CDR1 ENHRY, CDR2 SYGVKD. This CDR3 has 15 amino acids. The CDR3 nucleotides are TGTGCCATCAGGGGACTAGCGGGAAGCAACAATGAGCAGTTCTTC. Translation: CAIRGLAGSNNEQFF.

This chain joins TRBV5-1 and TRBJ2-7; 10 bases line up with TRBD1. V shed 5 bases and J 6 bases; nucleotides not matched to a gene: 8. The CDR3 sequence is 14 residues long. Germline CDR1 is SGHRS and CDR2 is YFSETQ. CDR3 in amino acids: CASRGQGGATEQYF. For the CDR3, the DNA is TGCGCCAGCAGAGGACAGGGGGGGGCGACCGAGCAGTACTTC.